These 22 T cell receptor beta chains came from one sample sequenced in a study of cytomegalovirus exposure and HLA in healthy donors. Primers for the PCR totalled 60 Vbeta and 13 Jbeta. Here immunoSEQ multiplex PCR was the method, and the copy in TCRdb shows in-frame clones only, minus some. The table lists roughly 120,000 clones, around two thirds of them singletons. What was sequenced was PBMCs. The origin of the receptors is a woman aged 40 to 49 in good health and CMV-seropositive.

V is TRBV7-9 and J is TRBJ1-5, with D perhaps matching TRBD1 (6 bases). The CDR3 covers 13 residues. Germline lookup yields CDR1 SEHNR and CDR2 FQNEAQ (reference sequence). The ends were cut back, 1 base at V and 10 bases at J, with 11 bases in the middle. The CDR3 spells CASSLDPTGPQHF. Written as DNA, the CDR3 is TGTGCCAGCAGCTTAGACCCGACAGGTCCCCAGCATTTT.

The gene calls are TRBV7-9 and TRBJ1-1; D not resolved. The CDR3 length is 15 residues. The V and J ends lost 4 bases and 1 base respectively, with 13 bases between them. Germline assignment: CDR1 SEHNR and CDR2 FQNEAQ (reference sequence). The CDR3 region has the DNA TGTGCCAGCAGCTCTTATAGGACTTCGAACACTGAAGCTTTCTTT. Translated: CASSSYRTSNTEAFF.

The chain carries TRBV2 and TRBJ1-1; 8 positions match TRBD1. The trim removed 4 bases at V and 8 bases at J, leaving 6 bases unmatched. Germline-derived CDR1 and CDR2 are SNHLY and FYNNEI. The CDR3 consists of 13 residues. Written as DNA, the CDR3 is TGTGCCAGCAGTGGTGGACAGGGTTTAGAAGCTTTCTTT. This codes for CASSGGQGLEAFF.

This clone was seen ten or more times. This rearrangement joins TRBV7-9 to TRBJ1-2; a weak D match, TRBD1 (5 bases). Germline V CDR1 and CDR2: SEHNR, FQNEAQ (reference sequence). The CDR3 covers 16 residues. Trimming took 1 base from V and 7 from J, leaving 19 bases between them. In DNA form, the CDR3 reads TGTGCCAGCAGCTTAGAAAGCCCCAAAACAGGACCTGGCTACACCTTC. It is translated as CASSLESPKTGPGYTF.

This chain links TRBV18 with TRBJ1-1, with D maybe TRBD1 (5 bases). Trimming removed 2 bases at V and 9 bases at J, with 13 bases between. The CDR3 spans 13 residues. The germline V gene has CDR1 KGHSH and CDR2 LQKENI. The CDR3 bases are TGTGCCAGCTCACCAGACAGACAAATTAAAGCTTTCTTT. The encoded protein is CASSPDRQIKAFF.

A few counts support this clone. For the CDR3, the DNA is TGTGCCAGCAGCAGTGGGACTAGCGGTTCGAAGGAGCAGTACTTC. Translated, it gives CASSSGTSGSKEQYF. The rearrangement joins TRBV4-2 to TRBJ2-7, with 11 bases that match TRBD2. The germline CDR1 and CDR2 sequences are LGHNA and YNFKEQ. The CDR3 sequence is 15 residues long. V lost 5 bases and J lost 7; bases outside the gene matches: 10.

This chain joins TRBV4-1 and TRBJ1-2, with TRBD1 matching 7 bases. The CDR3 is 17 residues long. After removal of 0 bases from V and 4 bases from J, the junction contained 11 bases not matched to a gene. The germline V gene has CDR1 MGHRA and CDR2 YSYEKL. CDR3 DNA sequence: TGCGCCAGCAGCCAAGATCCACTCACGACAGGGATCTATGGCTACACCTTC. Protein: CASSQDPLTTGIYGYTF.

The chain links TRBV7-2 to TRBJ1-1; D perhaps matches TRBD1 (6 bases). There are 14 residues in the CDR3. The V end lost 5 bases, the J end lost 1 base, and 11 bases lay between the germline ends. CDR1 is SGHTA and CDR2 is FQGNSA in the germline V gene. The DNA for the CDR3 is TGTGCCAGCAGCCTAGTGACAGGGAACACTGAAGCTTTCTTT. Encoded protein: CASSLVTGNTEAFF. The whole variable domain, filled in from reference TRBV7-2 and TRBJ1-1, reads GAGVSQSPSNKVTEKGKDVELRCDPISGHTALYWYRQSLGQGLEFLIYFQGNSAPDKSGLPSDRFSAERTGGSVSTLTIQRTQQEDSAVYLCASSLVTGNTEAFFGQGTRLTVV.

The chain uses TRBV6-1 and TRBJ2-7; 9 bases agree with TRBD1. This CDR3 comprises 17 residues. V shed 3 bases and J 2 bases; nucleotides not matched to a gene: 11. Germline CDR1 and CDR2: MNHNS and SASEGT. The CDR3 is CASSELLTGGMAYEQYF. The CDR3 bases are TGTGCCAGCAGTGAGCTACTGACAGGGGGGATGGCCTACGAGCAGTACTTC.

V gene TRBV10-2 combines with J gene TRBJ1-2, with D uncertain. The CDR3 has 16 residues. Germline lookup yields CDR1 WSHSY and CDR2 SAAADI. Trimming took 3 bases from V and 0 from J, leaving 14 bases between them. CDR3 in DNA: TGCGCCAGCAGTGATTGGGTCCAGGCCACTAACTATGGCTACACCTTC. It yields the protein CASSDWVQATNYGYTF.

The V gene is TRBV5-1, the J gene TRBJ2-2; the D gene is possibly TRBD2 (6 bases). V lost 0 bases to trimming and J lost 7 bases, with 10 bases between them. CDR1 SGHRS and CDR2 YFSETQ come from the germline V gene. The CDR3 has 14 residues. CDR3 amino acids: CASSLDVGGGELFF. In nucleotides, the CDR3 is TGCGCCAGCAGCTTGGACGTGGGGGGCGGGGAGCTGTTTTTT.

The V gene is TRBV25-1, the J gene TRBJ2-3; TRBD1 matches 9 bases. J gave up 4 bases and V 3 bases, and 14 bases lay outside the gene matches. CDR3 length: 18 amino acids. Germline V lookup: CDR1 MGHDK, CDR2 SYGVNS. The CDR3 bases are TGTGCCAGCAGTGACCCCAGGGGGCGGACAGGGGAGCCAGATACGCAGTATTTT. It encodes CASSDPRGRTGEPDTQYF.

This chain joins TRBV10-3 and TRBJ2-2; a possible D gene is TRBD1 (5 bases). Germline V CDR1 and CDR2: ENHRY, SYGVKD. Trimming took off 3 bases at V and 5 bases at J, with 10 bases between the two ends. CDR3 length equals 14 residues. CDR3 DNA: TGTGCCATCAGTGACAGGGATAGGACCGGGGAGCTGTTTTTT. Translating gives CAISDRDRTGELFF.

This rearrangement joins TRBV6-5 to TRBJ2-6, with a tentative D call TRBD1 (5 bases). Germline V lookup: CDR1 MNHEY, CDR2 SVGAGI. V gave up 6 bases and J gave up 2 bases, with 8 bases separating them. CDR3 length: 14 residues. CDR3 coding DNA: TGTGCCAGCAGATTAGGGGCTGGGGCCAACGTCCTGACTTTC. Its translation is CASRLGAGANVLTF.

The rearrangement joins TRBV9 to TRBJ2-7, with a tentative D call TRBD2 (5 bases). V lost 5 bases and J 3 bases, leaving 9 bases between the germline ends. Germline V gives CDR1 SGDLS, CDR2 YYNGEE. CDR3 size: 12 residues. The CDR3 loop reads CASSGLDYEQYF. The CDR3 DNA sequence: TGTGCCAGCAGTGGACTTGACTACGAGCAGTACTTC.

This chain uses TRBV2 with TRBJ2-3; 8 nucleotides agree with TRBD2. V gave up 6 bases and J gave up 4 bases; unmatched junction bases: 9. The germline gives CDR1 SNHLY, CDR2 FYNNEI. The CDR3 consists of 15 residues. DNA of the CDR3: TGTGCCAGCAGGAGGAGGCGGGAGGCTGCAGATACGCAGTATTTT. Amino acids: CASRRRREAADTQYF.

V is TRBV7-2 and J is TRBJ1-2; 7 nucleotides match TRBD1. The germline gives CDR1 SGHTA, CDR2 FQGNSA. V lost 5 bases and J lost 3; bases outside the gene matches: 9. The CDR3 is 15 amino acids. The CDR3 loop reads CASSPYGDRDYGYTF. Here the CDR3 DNA reads TGTGCCAGCAGCCCTTACGGCGACAGGGACTATGGCTACACCTTC.

The chain has TRBV5-4 and TRBJ1-6; TRBD1 matches 7 bases. The V segment lost 4 bases and the J segment 8 bases; nucleotides outside the gene matches: 6. This CDR3 has 14 amino acids. Per the germline V gene, CDR1 is SGHNT and CDR2 is YYREEE (reference sequence). This chain's CDR3 is CASSPKTGYSPLHF. The CDR3 DNA reads as TGTGCCAGCAGCCCTAAGACAGGGTATTCACCCCTCCACTTT.

V gene TRBV9 combines with J gene TRBJ1-4, with 7 bases fitting TRBD1. CDR1 SGDLS and CDR2 YYNGEE come from the germline V gene. The CDR3 sequence is 15 residues long. V was pared by 3 bases and J by 7 bases, with 9 bases of the junction left unmatched. The CDR3 DNA sequence: TGTGCCAGCAGCGCCAGGGGGACAGTCTCTGAAAAACTGTTTTTT. Translation gives CASSARGTVSEKLFF.

This clone has only a few counts. This sequence joins TRBV7-6 and TRBJ2-5; D may be TRBD2 (5 bases). Germline-derived CDR1 and CDR2 are SGHVS and FNYEAQ. Trimming left V 6 bases short and J 0 bases short, with 8 bases between. The CDR3 covers 13 residues. Here the CDR3 DNA reads TGTGCCAGCAGGCCGGGAAACCAAGAGACCCAGTACTTC. Encoded protein: CASRPGNQETQYF.

This rearrangement joins TRBV30 to TRBJ2-5, with 9 bases fitting TRBD2. Germline CDR1 reads GTSNPN; CDR2 reads SVGIG (reference sequence). Trimming at V came to 5 bases and at J to 5 bases, leaving 12 bases not matched to a gene. This CDR3 has 15 amino acids. The CDR3 nucleotides are TGTGCCTGGGGAGGTGTGCTAGCGGGGAAGGAGACCCAGTACTTC. Its protein is CAWGGVLAGKETQYF. The full variable domain, with the rest looked up from reference TRBV30 and TRBJ2-5, is SQTIHQWPATLVQPVGSPLSLECTVEGTSNPNLYWYRQAAGRGLQLLFYSVGIGQISSEVPQNLSASRPQDRQFILSSKKLLLSDSGFYLCAWGGVLAGKETQYFGPGTRLLVL.

The genes are TRBV15 and TRBJ2-1; D remains unclear. The CDR3 totals 14 residues. CDR1 and CDR2 from the germline V gene are LNHNV and YYDKDF (reference sequence). V was pared by 1 base and J by 3 bases, with 7 bases between. The CDR3 protein is CATSRGAGYNEQFF. The CDR3 bases are TGTGCCACCAGCAGAGGGGCAGGCTACAATGAGCAGTTCTTC.